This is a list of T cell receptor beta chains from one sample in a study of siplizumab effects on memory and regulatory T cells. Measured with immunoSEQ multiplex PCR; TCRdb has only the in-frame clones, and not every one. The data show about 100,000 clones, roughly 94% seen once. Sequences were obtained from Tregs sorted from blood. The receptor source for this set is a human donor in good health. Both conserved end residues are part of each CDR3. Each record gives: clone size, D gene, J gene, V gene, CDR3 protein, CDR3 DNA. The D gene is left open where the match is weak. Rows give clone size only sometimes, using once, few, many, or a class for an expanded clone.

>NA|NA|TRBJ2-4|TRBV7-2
CASSFLTAPNIQYF
TGTGCCAGCAGCTTTCTGACAGCACCAAACATTCAGTACTTC
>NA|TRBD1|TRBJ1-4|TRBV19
CASSPGRDRAEKLFF
TGTGCCAGTAGTCCCGGCCGGGACAGGGCTGAAAAACTGTTTTTT
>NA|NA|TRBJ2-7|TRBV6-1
CASSGLAASPGEQYF
TGTGCCAGCAGTGGATTAGCGGCCTCCCCTGGTGAGCAGTACTTC
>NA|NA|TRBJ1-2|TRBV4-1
CASSQEGGFTYGYTF
TGCGCCAGCAGCCAAGAGGGGGGATTTACCTATGGCTACACCTTC
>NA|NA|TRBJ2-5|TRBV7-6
CASSLREETQYF
TGTGCCAGCAGCCTCCGGGAAGAGACCCAGTACTTC
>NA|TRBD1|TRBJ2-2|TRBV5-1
CASSGTGMTGELFF
TGCGCCAGCAGCGGGACAGGGATGACCGGGGAGCTGTTTTTT
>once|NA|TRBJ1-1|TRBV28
CASSEANTYTEAFF
TGTGCCAGCAGCGAGGCGAACACTTACACTGAAGCTTTCTTT
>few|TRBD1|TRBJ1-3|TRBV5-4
CASSPDRGQAIYF
TGTGCCAGCAGCCCGGACAGGGGGCAGGCCATATATTTT
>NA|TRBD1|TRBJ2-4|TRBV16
CASSQMDRGNIQYF
TGTGCCAGCAGCCAAATGGACAGGGGAAACATTCAGTACTTC
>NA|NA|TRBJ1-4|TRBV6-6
CASSYSGGDLGKLFF
TGTGCCAGCAGTTACTCGGGCGGGGACCTCGGAAAACTGTTTTTT
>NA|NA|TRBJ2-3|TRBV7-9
CASSLGHLATTDTQYF
TGTGCCAGCAGCTTAGGGCACCTAGCGACCACAGATACGCAGTATTTT